This T cell receptor beta chain was sequenced for a study of blood T cell repertoires in COVID-19 (dated by TCRdb to 2018 to 2020). In the study overall: The collaborator samples originated in the United States, Italy and Spain and spanned the acute and convalescent phases of COVID-19. Where available, HLA class I and class II types were obtained from metadata supplied by the sample provider rather than from assay-based typing. The material from the prospective study consisted of cDNA or gDNA derived from T cells, B-cell-depleted T cells, or PBMCs. Nearly every sample came with metadata listing a de-identified subject ID, COVID-19 status, age in years and sex. The repertoires were made available in a free public database intended to serve as a resource for research on the immune response to SARS-CoV-2. Subjects who had been exposed to COVID-19, were actively infected with it, or had recovered from it provided the deeply sampled blood TCRbeta repertoires that made up the dataset. The samples were drawn from the first 160 participants of the ongoing ImmuneRACE study and from 1,254 subjects provided by 6 global collaborators.

Each collaborating institution followed its own protocols to collect whole blood in K2EDTA tubes. For TCRbeta analysis, collaborator samples were shipped as frozen whole blood, as isolated PBMCs, or as DNA extracted from either sample type. Regarding this clone: Its antigen is unknown. No qualities accompany the bases; no much larger clone lies one base away.

TCRbeta CDR3 regions were amplified from genomic DNA by means of the immunoSEQ Assay, a bias-controlled multiplex PCR. In the authors' own workflow: Nucleated cell counts per sample were estimated from amplification of reference gene primers within the assay. To quantify the absolute abundance of each unique TCRbeta CDR3 rearrangement, sequence reads were collapsed and filtered. For each sample, productive Simpson clonality was calculated as the square root of Simpson's diversity index over productive rearrangements. TCRdb provides this immuneACCESS table in a form limited to in-frame rearrangements. Some clones are lacking; in checked studies, under half of them reflect an unresolved V gene, and why the rest are absent is not known. D and trimming come from the DNA, and the V and J calls and clone size come from that table. The sample has about 75,000 clones on record, about nine tenths of them singletons. The ten top clones hold approximately 45% of the sample.

The CDR3 covers 17 residues, taking in both the cysteine and the phenylalanine. The entry retains the CDR3 DNA only, 51 bases that are in frame from base 1. The germline V gene sets CDR1 to SGHVS and CDR2 to FQNEAQ. At the junction V is shortened by 0 bases and J by 4 bases; bases outside the gene matches: 9. Paper-wide results and their limitations: Clinical and demographic metadata were provided uncurated, with the amount varying by source and participant.

Sequencing input: peripheral blood. This sequence originates from a human donor in a cohort sampled during active COVID-19. The chain links TRBV7-8 with TRBJ2-5; 9 bases in the junction line up with TRBD1. The DNA reads TGTGCCAGCAGCTTAGCGAGGGGAACAGGGGGCCGAGAGACCCAGTACTTC. It specifies CASSLARGTGGRETQYF.